This T cell receptor (beta chain) emerged from a study of technical replicates of blood from a few donors (dated by TCRdb to the late 2010s). For CDR1 and CDR2, the germline V gene lists SNHLY and FYNNEI. CDR3 length: 14 amino acids, cysteine to phenylalanine. The sequence is cut down to CDR3 DNA, 42 bases in frame from base 1. The V end gives up 9 bases and the J end 3 bases, leaving 10 bases in the junction not matched to a gene. A note on this clone: Its antigen is unknown. There are no base qualities to consult, and no much larger clone falls within one base.

Library construction relied on the immunoSEQ multiplex PCR assay. TCRdb's version of the immuneACCESS table is confined to in-frame rearrangements and falls short of the full clone set. An unresolved V gene accounts for under half of the shortfall where checked; the remainder is of unknown origin. Recorded for this sample are tens of thousands of clones; roughly 94% of them occurred a single time. In total, the top ten clones hold approximately 0.27% of the sample. Sequenced material: T cells isolated from PBMCs. Rearrangement joined TRBV2 to TRBJ2-5, with 7 bases aligning to TRBD2. This sequence originates from a human donor in good health. The DNA reads TGTGCCAGTAACAGTGCTGCGGGAGAAGAGACCCAGTACTTC. Translated, it reads CASNSAAGEETQYF. The CDR3, completed at both ends by the reference TRBV2 and TRBJ2-5 genes, gives the full variable domain EPEVTQTPSHQVTQMGQEVILRCVPISNHLYFYWYRQILGQKVEFLVSFYNNEISEKSEIFDDQFSVERPDGSNFTLKIRSTKLEDSAMYFCASNSAAGEETQYFGPGTRLLVL.